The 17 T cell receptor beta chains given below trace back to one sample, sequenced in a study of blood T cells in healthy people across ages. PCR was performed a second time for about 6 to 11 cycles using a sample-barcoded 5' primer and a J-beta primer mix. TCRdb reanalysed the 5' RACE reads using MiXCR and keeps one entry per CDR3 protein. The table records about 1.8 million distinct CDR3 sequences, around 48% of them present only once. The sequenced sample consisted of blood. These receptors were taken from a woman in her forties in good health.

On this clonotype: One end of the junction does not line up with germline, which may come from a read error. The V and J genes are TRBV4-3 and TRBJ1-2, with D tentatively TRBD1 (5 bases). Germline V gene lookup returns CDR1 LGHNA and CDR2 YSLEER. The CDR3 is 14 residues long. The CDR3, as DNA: TGCGCCAGCGGGGAGTCCGGGACGGCCTATGGTTACACCTTC. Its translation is CASGESGTAYGYTF.

The CDR3 protein is CASSERPRTQYF. The CDR3 bases are TGTGCCAGCAGTGAGAGACCACGTACCCAGTACTTC. This chain links TRBV6-2 or TRBV6-3 with TRBJ2-5; D call uncertain. Deletions cut 5 bases from V and 8 bases from J, with 12 bases between. Germline V CDR1 and CDR2: MNHEY, SVGEGT. The CDR3 runs to 12 residues.

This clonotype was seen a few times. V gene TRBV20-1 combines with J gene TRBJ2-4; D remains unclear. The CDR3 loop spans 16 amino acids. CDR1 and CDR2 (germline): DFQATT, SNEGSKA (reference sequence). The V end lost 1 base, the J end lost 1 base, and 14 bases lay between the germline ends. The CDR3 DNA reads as TGCAGTGCTAGAGCGTTGGGTGGTGAGGCCAAAAACATTCAGTACTTC. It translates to CSARALGGEAKNIQYF.

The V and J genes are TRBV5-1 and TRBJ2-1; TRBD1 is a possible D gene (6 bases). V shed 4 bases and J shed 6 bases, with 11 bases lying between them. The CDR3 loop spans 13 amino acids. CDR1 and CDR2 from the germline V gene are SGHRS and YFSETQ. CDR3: CASSGGQRNEQFF. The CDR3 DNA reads TGCGCCAGCAGCGGGGGACAACGCAATGAGCAGTTCTTC.

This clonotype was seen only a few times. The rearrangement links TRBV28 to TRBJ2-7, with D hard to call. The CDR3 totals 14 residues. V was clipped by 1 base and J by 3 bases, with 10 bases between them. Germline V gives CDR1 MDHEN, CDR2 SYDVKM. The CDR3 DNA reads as TGTGCCAGCAGTTTATTGGGTACCAACTACGAGCAGTACTTC. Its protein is CASSLLGTNYEQYF.

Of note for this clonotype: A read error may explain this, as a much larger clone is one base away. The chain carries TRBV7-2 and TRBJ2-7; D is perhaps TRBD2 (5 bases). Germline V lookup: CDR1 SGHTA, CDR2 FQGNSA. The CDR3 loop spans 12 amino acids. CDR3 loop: CAGSPAGYEQYF. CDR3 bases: TGTGCCGGCAGCCCGGCGGGCTACGAGCAGTACTTC.

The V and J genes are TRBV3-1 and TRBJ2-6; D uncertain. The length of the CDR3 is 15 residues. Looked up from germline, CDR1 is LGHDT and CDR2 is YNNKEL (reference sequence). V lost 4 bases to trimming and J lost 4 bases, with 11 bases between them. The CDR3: CASSLEPWGANVLTF. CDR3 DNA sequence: TGTGCCAGCAGCCTTGAACCGTGGGGGGCCAACGTCCTGACTTTC.

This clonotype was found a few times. This CDR3 reads CASSQVVRSGTQYF. Written as DNA, the CDR3 is TGCGCCAGCAGCCAAGTAGTCAGGAGTGGGACCCAGTACTTC. The gene calls are TRBV4-3 and TRBJ2-5; D not resolved. The length of the CDR3 is 14 residues. V was clipped by 1 base and J by 7 bases, with 13 bases between them. CDR1 LGHNA and CDR2 YSLEER come from the germline V gene.

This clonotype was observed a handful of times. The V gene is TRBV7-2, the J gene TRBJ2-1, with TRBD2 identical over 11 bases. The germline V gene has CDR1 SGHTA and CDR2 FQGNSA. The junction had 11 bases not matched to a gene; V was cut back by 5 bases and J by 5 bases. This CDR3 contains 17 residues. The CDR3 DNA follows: TGTGCCAGCAGCCCAGGAATAGCGGGGGGGCTCCACAATGAGCAGTTCTTC. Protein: CASSPGIAGGLHNEQFF.

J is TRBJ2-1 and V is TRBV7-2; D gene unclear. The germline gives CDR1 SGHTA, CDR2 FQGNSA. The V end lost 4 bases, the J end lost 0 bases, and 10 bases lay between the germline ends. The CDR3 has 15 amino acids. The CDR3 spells CASSSLSNSYNEQFF. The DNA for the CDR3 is TGTGCCAGCAGCTCGTTATCTAACTCCTACAATGAGCAGTTCTTC.

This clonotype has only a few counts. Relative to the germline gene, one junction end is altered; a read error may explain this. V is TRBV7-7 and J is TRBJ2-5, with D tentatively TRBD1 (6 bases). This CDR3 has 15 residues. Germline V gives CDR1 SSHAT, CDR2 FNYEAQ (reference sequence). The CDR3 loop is CASSFGTRAGETQYF. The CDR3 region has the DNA TGTGCTAGCAGCTTTGGGACACGGGCCGGGGAGACCCAGTACTTC. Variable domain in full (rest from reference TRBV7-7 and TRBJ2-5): GAGVSQSPRYKVTKRGQDVTLRCDPISSHATLYWYQQALGQGPEFLTYFNYEAQPDKSGLPSDRFSAERPEGSISTLTIQRTEQRDSAMYRCASSFGTRAGETQYFGPGTRLLVL.

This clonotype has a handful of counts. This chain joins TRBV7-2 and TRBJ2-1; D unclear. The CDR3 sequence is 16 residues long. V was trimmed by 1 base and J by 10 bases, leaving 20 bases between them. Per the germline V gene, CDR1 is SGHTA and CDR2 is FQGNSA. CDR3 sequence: CASSLVSNQPSAEQFF. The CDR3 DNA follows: TGTGCCAGCAGCTTAGTTTCAAACCAACCCTCTGCGGAGCAGTTCTTC. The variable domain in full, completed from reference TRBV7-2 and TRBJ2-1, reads GAGVSQSPSNKVTEKGKDVELRCDPISGHTALYWYRQSLGQGLEFLIYFQGNSAPDKSGLPSDRFSAERTGGSVSTLTIQRTQQEDSAVYLCASSLVSNQPSAEQFFGPGTRLTVL.

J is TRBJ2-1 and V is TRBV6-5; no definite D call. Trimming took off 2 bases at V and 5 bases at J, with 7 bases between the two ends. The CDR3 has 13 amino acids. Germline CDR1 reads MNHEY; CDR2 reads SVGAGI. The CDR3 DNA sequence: TGTGCCAGCAGTTACGAGCACAACAATGAGCAGTTCTTC. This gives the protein CASSYEHNNEQFF.

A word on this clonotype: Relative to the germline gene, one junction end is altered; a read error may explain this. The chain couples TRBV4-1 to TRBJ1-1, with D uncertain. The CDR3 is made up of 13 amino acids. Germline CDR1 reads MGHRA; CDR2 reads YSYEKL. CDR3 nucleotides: TGCGCCATCAGCCAAGCGGCGGACACTGAAGCTTTCTTT. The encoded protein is CAISQAADTEAFF.

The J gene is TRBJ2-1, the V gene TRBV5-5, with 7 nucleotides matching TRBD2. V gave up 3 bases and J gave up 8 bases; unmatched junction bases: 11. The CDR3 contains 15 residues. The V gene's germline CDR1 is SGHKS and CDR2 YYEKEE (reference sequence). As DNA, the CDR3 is TGTGCCAGCAGCTCGAGCGGGGCCCCCGGGGATGAGCAGTTCTTC. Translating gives CASSSSGAPGDEQFF.

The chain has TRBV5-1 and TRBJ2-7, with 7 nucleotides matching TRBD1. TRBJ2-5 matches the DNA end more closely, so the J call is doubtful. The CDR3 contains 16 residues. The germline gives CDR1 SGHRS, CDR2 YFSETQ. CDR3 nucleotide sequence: TGCGCCAGCAGCTTGGACCGGGACAGTAATAGCGAGACCCAGTACTTC. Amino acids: CASSLDRDSNSETQYF.

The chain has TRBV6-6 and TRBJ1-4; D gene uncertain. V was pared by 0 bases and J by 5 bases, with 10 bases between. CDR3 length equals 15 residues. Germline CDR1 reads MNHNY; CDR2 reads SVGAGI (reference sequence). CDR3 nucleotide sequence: TGTGCCAGCAGTTACTCAGCGACGGGGAATGAAAAACTGTTTTTT. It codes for CASSYSATGNEKLFF.